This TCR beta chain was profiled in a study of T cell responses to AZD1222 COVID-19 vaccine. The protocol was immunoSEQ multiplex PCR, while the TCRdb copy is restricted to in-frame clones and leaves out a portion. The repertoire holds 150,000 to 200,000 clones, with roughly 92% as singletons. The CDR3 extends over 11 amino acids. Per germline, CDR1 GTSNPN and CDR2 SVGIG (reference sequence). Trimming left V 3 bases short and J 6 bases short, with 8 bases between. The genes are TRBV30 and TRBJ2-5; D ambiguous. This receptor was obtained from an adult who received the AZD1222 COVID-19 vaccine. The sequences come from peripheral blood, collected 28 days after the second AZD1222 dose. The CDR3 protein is CAWSHRKTQYF. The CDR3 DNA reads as TGTGCCTGGAGCCATCGGAAGACCCAGTACTTC.